The 3 T cell receptor beta chains presented below share a single source sample, sequenced in a study of patients with pleural tuberculosis. Each CDR3 protein is one row after TCRdb ran MiXCR on the reads. The sample lists approximately 53,000 distinct CDR3 sequences, about 7.9% occurring once. The receptors derive from a human donor with pleural tuberculosis.

This clonotype was seen a few times. The gene calls are TRBV11-2 and TRBJ2-3; TRBD2 agrees at 9 bases. The trim removed 0 bases at V and 0 bases at J, leaving 7 bases unmatched. CDR1 and CDR2 from the germline V gene are SGHAT and FQNNGV. This CDR3 has 18 amino acids. CDR3 in DNA: TGTGCCAGCAGCTTAGAACGGACTAGCGTTTTTAGCACAGATACGCAGTATTTT. It codes for CASSLERTSVFSTDTQYF.

This clonotype was detected ten times or more. The V call is TRBV12-3 or TRBV12-4, the J call TRBJ1-1; D gene uncertain. V dropped 6 bases and J dropped 0 bases, with 8 bases sitting between them. This CDR3 has 13 residues. CDR3 nucleotides: TGTGCCAGCAGCCCGGGAGTGAACACTGAAGCTTTCTTT. Amino acid sequence: CASSPGVNTEAFF.

This clonotype has a count of ten or more. The chain employs TRBV12-3 or TRBV12-4 and TRBJ2-3, with unresolved D. Trimming pared 3 bases from V and 6 bases from J, leaving 7 bases between. The CDR3 totals 12 residues. The CDR3, as DNA: TGTGCCAGCAGTTTTGGCGTCGATACGCAGTATTTT. Protein: CASSFGVDTQYF.